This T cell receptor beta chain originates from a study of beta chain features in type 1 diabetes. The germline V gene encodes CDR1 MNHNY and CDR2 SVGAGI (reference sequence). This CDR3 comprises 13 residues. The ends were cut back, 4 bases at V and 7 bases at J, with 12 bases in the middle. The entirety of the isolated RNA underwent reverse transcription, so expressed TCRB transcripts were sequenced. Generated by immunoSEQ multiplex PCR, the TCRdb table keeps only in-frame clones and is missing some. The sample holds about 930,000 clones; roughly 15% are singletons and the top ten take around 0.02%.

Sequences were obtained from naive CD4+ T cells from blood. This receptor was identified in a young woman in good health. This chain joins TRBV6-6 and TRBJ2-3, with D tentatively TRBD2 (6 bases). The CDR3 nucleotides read TGTGCCAGCAGTTTTAAGGGGAGGTATACGCAGTATTTT. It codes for CASSFKGRYTQYF.